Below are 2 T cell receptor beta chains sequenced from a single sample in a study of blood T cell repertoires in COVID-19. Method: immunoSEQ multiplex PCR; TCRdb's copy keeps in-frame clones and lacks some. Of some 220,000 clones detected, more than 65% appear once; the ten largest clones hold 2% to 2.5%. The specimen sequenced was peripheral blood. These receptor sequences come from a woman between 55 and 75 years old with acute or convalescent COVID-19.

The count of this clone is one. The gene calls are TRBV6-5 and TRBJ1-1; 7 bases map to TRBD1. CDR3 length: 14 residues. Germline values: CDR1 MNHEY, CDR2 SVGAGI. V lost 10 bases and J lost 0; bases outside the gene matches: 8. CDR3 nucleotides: TGTGCCACCCTGACAGGGACCATGAACACTGAAGCTTTCTTT. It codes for CATLTGTMNTEAFF.

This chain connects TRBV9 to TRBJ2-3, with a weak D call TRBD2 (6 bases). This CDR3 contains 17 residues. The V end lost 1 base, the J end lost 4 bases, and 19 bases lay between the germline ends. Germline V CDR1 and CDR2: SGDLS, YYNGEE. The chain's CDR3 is CASSVSGGAGDPDTQYF. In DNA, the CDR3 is TGTGCCAGCAGCGTATCCGGCGGGGCAGGAGACCCAGATACGCAGTATTTT. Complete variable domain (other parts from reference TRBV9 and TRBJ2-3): DSGVTQTPKHLITATGQRVTLRCSPRSGDLSVYWYQQSLDQGLQFLIQYYNGEERAKGNILERFSAQQFPDLHSELNLSSLELGDSALYFCASSVSGGAGDPDTQYFGPGTRLTVL.